Listed below are T cell receptor beta chains from one sample, sequenced in a study of blood T cell repertoires in COVID-19. Method: immunoSEQ multiplex PCR; TCRdb's copy keeps in-frame clones and lacks some. The repertoire consists of more than 200,000 clones, with 65% to 90% occurring once and the leading ten covering under 5.5%. Sequencing was done on a sample of peripheral blood. The receptor set was obtained from a woman aged 80 or over with active or convalescent COVID-19. Both conserved end residues are part of each CDR3. The D gene is left open where the match is weak. Clone size is stated in some rows and not others, as once, few, many or a class when expanded.

j_call d_call clone_size v_call cdr3_aa cdr3_nt
TRBJ1-6 NA NA TRBV30 CATGSYNSPLHF TGTGCCACAGGCTCCTATAATTCACCCCTCCACTTT
TRBJ1-2 NA NA TRBV19 CASSQRADNYGYTF TGTGCCAGTAGCCAAAGAGCGGATAACTATGGCTACACCTTC
TRBJ2-7 NA NA TRBV6-4 CASSLQAETEQYF TGTGCCAGCAGCCTACAGGCAGAAACCGAGCAGTACTTC
TRBJ2-5 TRBD2 NA TRBV27 CASSSRSGLQETQYF TGTGCCAGCAGTTCCCGTAGCGGGCTACAAGAGACCCAGTACTTC
TRBJ1-2 TRBD1 few TRBV19 CASSITPGQGGGYTF TGTGCCAGTAGTATAACCCCGGGACAGGGAGGTGGCTACACCTTC
TRBJ1-1 NA once TRBV19 CASSWGGRGLSEAFF TGTGCCAGTAGTTGGGGGGGAAGAGGGCTTTCTGAAGCTTTCTTT
TRBJ1-5 NA NA TRBV4-1 CASSQVLDQPQHF TGCGCCAGCAGCCAAGTTTTAGATCAGCCCCAGCATTTT
TRBJ1-1 NA NA TRBV5-1 CASSLTAVNTEAFF TGCGCCAGCAGCTTGACAGCCGTGAACACTGAAGCTTTCTTT
TRBJ2-5 TRBD1 NA TRBV5-4 CASSLATGGETQYF TGTGCCAGCAGCTTGGCGACAGGGGGAGAGACCCAGTACTTC
TRBJ1-2 NA NA TRBV18 CASSPWTETFYGYTF TGTGCCAGCTCACCCTGGACAGAAACCTTCTATGGCTACACCTTC
TRBJ2-7 TRBD1 NA TRBV5-1 CASSYGGQGAVRYF TGCGCCAGCAGCTACGGGGGACAGGGGGCGGTCCGGTACTTC